What follows are 11 T cell receptor beta chains derived from one specimen sequenced in a study of T cell repertoires in cytomegalovirus infection. MiXCR, applied by TCRdb to the reads, yields one record per CDR3 protein. The data contain around 450,000 distinct CDR3 sequences, approximately 31% of them singletons. Sequenced input: PBMCs. Every receptor here comes from a human donor in good health (CMV status not recorded). Some clones in this sample may be carry-over from other donors' samples.

This clonotype was found a few times. The rearrangement uses TRBV5-6 and TRBJ1-6; TRBD1 matches at 7 bases. Germline trimming cut 6 bases from V and 6 bases from J; bases unmatched to any gene: 6. This CDR3 is 14 amino acids long. The germline gives CDR1 SGHDT, CDR2 YYEEEE. The DNA of the CDR3 is TGTGCCAGCACCCGGGACAGCGCTAATTCACCCCTCCACTTT. This gives the protein CASTRDSANSPLHF.

The chain links TRBV7-3 to TRBJ1-2; 8 bases map to TRBD1. CDR1 and CDR2 (germline): SGHTA, FQGTGA. Unmatched junction bases numbered 17, after V lost 4 bases and J lost 1 base. This CDR3 has 19 amino acids. The CDR3 loop is CASSSPPERTGNGNYGYTF. The CDR3, as DNA: TGTGCCAGCAGCTCCCCTCCGGAGAGGACAGGGAACGGTAACTATGGCTACACCTTC.

The chain carries TRBV19 and TRBJ1-1; 9 positions match TRBD1. CDR1 and CDR2 from the germline V gene are LNHDA and SQIVND (reference sequence). Unmatched junction bases numbered 17, after V lost 4 bases and J lost 5 bases. This CDR3 spans 18 amino acids. CDR3 sequence (DNA): TGTGCCAGTAGTACCCCGACAGGGGGGGGCTTCAGGCGGACTGAAGCTTTCTTT. Protein: CASSTPTGGGFRRTEAFF.

The V gene is TRBV5-4, the J gene TRBJ2-7, with D hard to call. V lost 4 bases to trimming and J lost 5 bases, with 16 bases between them. Germline CDR1 SGHNT, CDR2 YYREEE (reference sequence). This CDR3 region has 14 residues. CDR3 sequence (DNA): TGTGCCAGCAGCGCATTAGGGAATTCGGACGAGCAGTACTTC. Residues: CASSALGNSDEQYF. Based on the CDR3 plus reference TRBV5-4 and TRBJ2-7, the full variable domain is ETGVTQSPTHLIKTRGQQVTLRCSSQSGHNTVSWYQQALGQGPQFIFQYYREEENGRGNFPPRFSGLQFPNYSSELNVNALELDDSALYLCASSALGNSDEQYFGPGTRLTVT.

This clonotype was found once. The chain joins TRBV11-2 to TRBJ2-5; D is unclear. There are 15 residues in the CDR3. Germline V gene data show CDR1 as SGHAT and CDR2 as FQNNGV. Trimming shortened V by 8 bases and J by 1 base, and 17 bases separated the two germline ends. The DNA of the CDR3 is TGTGCCAGCGGAACTCTACAGTGGCGCCAAGAGACCCAGTACTTC. It specifies CASGTLQWRQETQYF. Combining the CDR3 with reference TRBV11-2 and TRBJ2-5 gives the whole variable domain EAGVAQSPRYKIIEKRQSVAFWCNPISGHATLYWYQQILGQGPKLLIQFQNNGVVDDSQLPKDRFSAERLKGVDSTLKIQPAKLEDSAVYLCASGTLQWRQETQYFGPGTRLLVL.

Worth noting for this clonotype: This CDR3 is missing its conserved last phenylalanine or tryptophan, likely due to a read error. This chain connects TRBV7-2 to TRBJ2-5; D is unresolved. The CDR3 length is 14 residues. The V gene's germline CDR1 is SGHTA and CDR2 FQGNSA. The V end was cut by 7 bases, the J end by 1 base, with 13 bases between. CDR3 protein: CASNTRGGQETQYL. CDR3 bases: TGTGCCAGCAACACCCGTGGCGGCCAAGAGACCCAGTACTTA.

A word on this clonotype: One junction end disagrees with the germline gene, perhaps due to a read error. This chain joins TRBV5-4 and TRBJ1-2; a possible D gene is TRBD1 (5 bases). Germline-derived CDR1 and CDR2 are SGHNT and YYREEE (reference sequence). The CDR3 length is 12 residues. The CDR3 region is CASSLGGYGSTF. The DNA of the CDR3 is TGTGCCAGCAGCTTGGGGGGGTACGGCTCCACCTTC. The full variable domain, completed using reference TRBV5-4 and TRBJ1-2, is ETGVTQSPTHLIKTRGQQVTLRCSSQSGHNTVSWYQQALGQGPQFIFQYYREEENGRGNFPPRFSGLQFPNYSSELNVNALELDDSALYLCASSLGGYGSTFGSGTRLTVV.

In its sample, this clonotype was seen many times. V gene TRBV7-8 combines with J gene TRBJ1-5; D remains unclear. Trimming stripped 1 base from V and 3 bases from J, with 7 bases between. The CDR3 contains 14 residues. Germline V lookup: CDR1 SGHVS, CDR2 FQNEAQ. The DNA of the CDR3 is TGTGCCAGCAGCTTAGATTGGGACAATCAGCCCCAGCATTTT. Its translation is CASSLDWDNQPQHF.

This chain uses TRBV24-1 with TRBJ2-1; maybe TRBD1 (5 bases). Germline CDR1 and CDR2: KGHDR and SFDVKD. The CDR3 runs 14 residues. V was pared by 0 bases and J by 7 bases, with 9 bases between. CDR3 DNA sequence: TGTGCCACCAGTGATTTGTCGGCAGGGAATGAGCAGTTCTTC. It is translated as CATSDLSAGNEQFF.

The chain joins TRBV5-1 to TRBJ2-2; 8 positions match TRBD1. Germline V CDR1 and CDR2: SGHRS, YFSETQ. This CDR3 has 16 residues. With V trimmed by 5 bases and J by 1 base, 7 bases remained unmatched. The CDR3 sequence: CASSLDRGRNTGELFF. The CDR3 DNA reads as TGCGCCAGCAGTTTAGACAGGGGTCGGAACACCGGGGAGCTGTTTTTT.

V usage is TRBV5-1 and J usage is TRBJ1-1, with D possibly TRBD1 on 6 matching bases. Trimming left V 4 bases short and J 0 bases short, with 16 bases between. The germline gives CDR1 SGHRS, CDR2 YFSETQ. CDR3 length: 16 residues. CDR3 nucleotide sequence: TGCGCCAGCAGCACCAGGGGCGGGGGAATGAACACTGAAGCTTTCTTT. This translates into CASSTRGGGMNTEAFF.